Below, 14 T cell receptor beta chains from the same sample are listed, as sequenced in a study of identical twins. One entry per CDR3 protein, called by TCRdb with MiXCR from the 5' RACE reads. The table has some 1,700,000 distinct CDR3 sequences, roughly 35% seen once. Sample: cord blood. These receptors originate from a newborn girl in good health.

The chain has TRBV20-1 and TRBJ1-4, with D maybe TRBD1 (6 bases). V shed 3 bases and J shed 8 bases, with 13 bases lying between them. The CDR3 is 13 residues long. CDR1 and CDR2 (germline): DFQATT, SNEGSKA (reference sequence). The CDR3 loop reads CSARRGGREKLFF. CDR3 nucleotides: TGCAGTGCTAGGAGGGGGGGGAGAGAAAAACTGTTTTTT.

The rearrangement links TRBV29-1 to TRBJ1-2; no firm D call. The CDR3 consists of 13 residues. The V and J ends lost 4 bases and 4 bases respectively, with 13 bases between them. Germline-derived CDR1 and CDR2 are SQVTM and ANQGSEA. The CDR3 nucleotides are TGCAGCGTTGCCAGTAGGTTCGGCTATGGCTACACCTTC. The encoded protein is CSVASRFGYGYTF. Looking up the rest from reference TRBV29-1 and TRBJ1-2 gives the full variable domain: SAVISQKPSRDICQRGTSLTIQCQVDSQVTMMFWYRQQPGQSLTLIATANQGSEATYESGFVIDKFPISRPNLTFSTLTVSNMSPEDSSIYLCSVASRFGYGYTFGSGTRLTVV.

This clonotype came up a few times. The chain recombines TRBV6-1 with TRBJ2-7; 14 nucleotides line up with TRBD2. The CDR3 covers 15 residues. V lost 9 bases and J lost 7; bases outside the gene matches: 11. CDR1 and CDR2 from the germline V gene are MNHNS and SASEGT. The CDR3 spells CASRLAGGTYNEQYF. In nucleotides, the CDR3 is TGTGCCAGTAGACTAGCGGGAGGGACCTACAATGAGCAGTACTTC.

The chain links TRBV15 to TRBJ1-5; 7 bases match TRBD1. CDR3 length equals 14 residues. V dropped 3 bases and J dropped 4; count of bases not matched to a gene: 3. Germline assignment: CDR1 LNHNV and CDR2 YYDKDF (reference sequence). The CDR3 protein is CATSRDRWNQPQHF. Here the CDR3 DNA reads TGTGCCACCAGCAGGGACAGGTGGAATCAGCCCCAGCATTTT.

The rearrangement joins TRBV11-2 to TRBJ2-5; D not certain. There are 13 residues in the CDR3. Germline CDR1 reads SGHAT; CDR2 reads FQNNGV. V gave up 3 bases and J gave up 6 bases, with 11 bases separating them. CDR3 coding DNA: TGTGCCAGCAGCTTGAACAGTTTAAAGACCCAGTACTTC. Encoded protein: CASSLNSLKTQYF.

This clonotype has just one count. The genes are TRBV7-6 and TRBJ1-5; 8 bases map to TRBD1. The V and J ends lost 5 bases and 5 bases, in that order; junction bases with no gene match: 8. Germline V CDR1 and CDR2: SGHVS, FNYEAQ. This CDR3 is 15 amino acids long. The CDR3 loop reads CASSPGTGPDQPQHF. In DNA form, the CDR3 reads TGTGCCAGCAGCCCCGGGACAGGCCCCGATCAGCCCCAGCATTTT.

The chain combines TRBV25-1 with TRBJ2-5, with TRBD2 matching 11 bases. Germline values: CDR1 MGHDK, CDR2 SYGVNS. There are 17 residues in the CDR3. J lost 1 base, V lost 3 bases, and 7 bases had no gene match. CDR3: CASSDPGGLAVQETQYF. In nucleotides, the CDR3 is TGTGCCAGCAGTGACCCAGGGGGACTAGCGGTCCAAGAGACCCAGTACTTC.

V and J are TRBV20-1 and TRBJ1-2; 7 nucleotides agree with TRBD1. The CDR3 covers 12 residues. CDR1 DFQATT and CDR2 SNEGSKA come from the germline V gene (reference sequence). The CDR3 protein is CRPLRQGYGYTF. In DNA, the CDR3 is TGCAGGCCGTTGAGACAGGGCTATGGCTACACCTTC.

This clonotype came up a few times. The rearrangement links TRBV20-1 to TRBJ1-5, with D hard to call. The CDR3 is made up of 15 amino acids. Trimming pared 6 bases from V and 5 bases from J, leaving 20 bases between. Germline CDR1 is DFQATT and CDR2 is SNEGSKA (reference sequence). CDR3 protein: CSATPLVGLDQPQHF. The CDR3 nucleotides are TGCAGTGCCACCCCCTTGGTCGGGCTTGATCAGCCCCAGCATTTT.

The chain recombines TRBV27 with TRBJ2-3; 7 bases match TRBD2. Germline V gene lookup returns CDR1 MNHEY and CDR2 SMNVEV (reference sequence). The CDR3 totals 14 residues. V trimming: 3 bases; J trimming: 7 bases; junction bases outside the gene matches: 7. In DNA, the CDR3 is TGTGCCAGCAGTTTGCGGGGAGGGCTTTATACGCAGTATTTT. Translating gives CASSLRGGLYTQYF.

Only a few counts were recorded for this clonotype. The rearrangement uses TRBV20-1 and TRBJ2-7; 9 bases are a match to TRBD1. The CDR3 extends over 12 amino acids. The germline V gene has CDR1 DFQATT and CDR2 SNEGSKA (reference sequence). J was trimmed by 7 bases and V by 5 bases; bases with no gene match: 6. For the CDR3, the DNA is TGCAGTGCTCGACAGGGGGTGGGAGAGCAGTACTTC. Encoded protein: CSARQGVGEQYF.

V gene TRBV20-1 combines with J gene TRBJ2-7; the match to TRBD1 covers 11 bases. This CDR3 has 15 amino acids. The J segment lost 8 bases and the V segment lost 2 bases, leaving 11 bases of the junction unmatched. In germline, CDR1 is DFQATT, CDR2 SNEGSKA (reference sequence). The CDR3 loop reads CSARMGTGGLSKQYF. The CDR3 coding sequence is TGCAGTGCTAGAATGGGGACAGGGGGTCTTTCGAAGCAGTACTTC.

This clonotype came up once. CDR3 sequence (DNA): TGTGCCAGCAGTGATAACCCCACGAGGTCTGGACAGCCCCAGCATTTT. It yields the protein CASSDNPTRSGQPQHF. The chain combines TRBV2 with TRBJ1-5; D not resolved. The CDR3 consists of 16 residues. With 3 bases removed from V and 7 bases from J, the gap between germline ends came to 19 bases. Germline lookup yields CDR1 SNHLY and CDR2 FYNNEI. Drawing the rest from reference TRBV2 and TRBJ1-5, the complete variable domain is EPEVTQTPSHQVTQMGQEVILRCVPISNHLYFYWYRQILGQKVEFLVSFYNNEISEKSEIFDDQFSVERPDGSNFTLKIRSTKLEDSAMYFCASSDNPTRSGQPQHFGDGTRLSIL.

This sequence joins TRBV20-1 and TRBJ1-3, with 8 nucleotides matching TRBD1. V was clipped by 3 bases and J by 4 bases; unmatched bases: 8. The CDR3 sequence is 15 residues long. Germline CDR1 is DFQATT and CDR2 is SNEGSKA (reference sequence). The CDR3 DNA is TGCAGTGCTAGGAGAGACAGGGGTTACGGAAACACCATATATTTT. Translated, it gives CSARRDRGYGNTIYF.